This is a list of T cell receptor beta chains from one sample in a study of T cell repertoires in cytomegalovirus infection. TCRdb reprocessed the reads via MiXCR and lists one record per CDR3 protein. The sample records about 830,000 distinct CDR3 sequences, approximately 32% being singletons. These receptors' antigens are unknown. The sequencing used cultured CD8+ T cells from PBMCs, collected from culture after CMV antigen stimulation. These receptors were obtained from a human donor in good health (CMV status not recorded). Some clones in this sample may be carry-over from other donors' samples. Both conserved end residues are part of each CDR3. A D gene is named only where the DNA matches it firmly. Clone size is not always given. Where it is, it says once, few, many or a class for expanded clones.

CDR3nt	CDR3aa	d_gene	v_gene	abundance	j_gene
TGTGCCAGCACCCGAGGGGGGCCAAATGAGCAGTTCTTC	CASTRGGPNEQFF	.	TRBV7-3	.	TRBJ2-1
TGTGCCAGCAGCTTTGAGTTGGCCTACGAGCAGTACTTC	CASSFELAYEQYF	.	TRBV7-9	.	TRBJ2-7
TGCAGTGCTAGAGATATGCAAAACATTCAGTACTTC	CSARDMQNIQYF	.	TRBV20-1	.	TRBJ2-4
TGCGCCAGCAGCTTGGTAACTCCCCCCGAGACAGATACGCAGTATTTT	CASSLVTPPETDTQYF	.	TRBV5-1	.	TRBJ2-3
TGCAGTGCTAGAGATAGGGGGGCATTGACCTATAATTCACCCCTCCACTTT	CSARDRGALTYNSPLHF	.	TRBV20-1	.	TRBJ1-6
TGTGCCAGCAGCCCTGGGACATTCCACACAGATACGCAGTATTTT	CASSPGTFHTDTQYF	.	TRBV27	.	TRBJ2-3
TGCGCCAGCAGCCATGGGGCATCTGGCACAGATACGCAGTATTTT	CASSHGASGTDTQYF	.	TRBV4-1	few	TRBJ2-3
TGTGCCAGCAGCTTGGACAGGCTCCTCTCTGGAAACACCATATATTTT	CASSLDRLLSGNTIYF	.	TRBV5-6	.	TRBJ1-3
TGCGCCAGCAGCCACTTACGGGACCCTGCCGAAGCTTTCTTT	CASSHLRDPAEAFF	.	TRBV4-1	many	TRBJ1-1
TGTGCCAGCAGCGAGCCGAGTAGCTCCTACAATGAGCAGTTCTTC	CASSEPSSSYNEQFF	.	TRBV9	.	TRBJ2-1
TGTGCCAGTAGTTGGACGGGCCAAATCACAGATACGCAGTATTTT	CASSWTGQITDTQYF	.	TRBV19	few	TRBJ2-3
TGTGCCAGCAGTGGCGTCGACAGGGGGTCTGACGGCTACACCTTC	CASSGVDRGSDGYTF	TRBD1	TRBV6-1	few	TRBJ1-2
TGTGCCAGCAGTCTCCGTACAGGGTGGAGTGGCTACACCTTC	CASSLRTGWSGYTF	.	TRBV28	.	TRBJ1-2
TGTGCCAGCAGTTTAAGTGGGCGCGGGGCCGCCTACAATGAGCAGTTCTTC	CASSLSGRGAAYNEQFF	.	TRBV27	.	TRBJ2-1
TGTGCCAGCAGTTACGGGCCCTCTAGCGGGGGGAAGTTCTTC	CASSYGPSSGGKFF	TRBD2	TRBV6-2/TRBV6-3	.	TRBJ2-1
TGTGCCAGCAGCCTCGGGACAGGGGAGGAAAAACTGTTTTTT	CASSLGTGEEKLFF	TRBD1	TRBV7-8	.	TRBJ1-4
TGTGCCAGCAGTGAATCAGCGGGGTCTAAGGGTGAGCAGTTCTTC	CASSESAGSKGEQFF	TRBD2	TRBV25-1	.	TRBJ2-1
TGTGCCACCAGCATTGTCCGAGAGAACACTGAAGCTTTCTTT	CATSIVRENTEAFF	.	TRBV15	.	TRBJ1-1
TGTGCCATCAGTGAGTCGGTCAGCCTGAACACTGAAGCTTTCTTT	CAISESVSLNTEAFF	.	TRBV10-3	.	TRBJ1-1
TGTGCCAGCAGCTCCCCGGGCCACTACGAGCAGTACTTC	CASSSPGHYEQYF	.	TRBV7-6	many	TRBJ2-7
TGTGCCAGCAGCCGAGGGGTGGGACTAGAATACGAGCAGTACTTC	CASSRGVGLEYEQYF	TRBD2	TRBV7-9	few	TRBJ2-7
TGTGCCAGCAGAACACCAACAAATTACAATGAGCAGTTCTTC	CASRTPTNYNEQFF	.	TRBV27	few	TRBJ2-1
TGTGCCAGCGCCCTGACAGATGAAAAACTGTTTTTT	CASALTDEKLFF	.	TRBV6-6	.	TRBJ1-4
TGTGCCAGCAGCCCCACTATAGGGGCAGATACGCAGTATTTT	CASSPTIGADTQYF	.	TRBV7-9	few	TRBJ2-3
TGTGCCAGCAGTTACTCGAGGAACAGAGCGAACACCGGGGAGCTGTTTTTT	CASSYSRNRANTGELFF	.	TRBV6-2/TRBV6-3	few	TRBJ2-2
TGTGCCAGCAGCCCCGTACGGCGGGGCGGGGGCACAGATACGCAGTATTTT	CASSPVRRGGGTDTQYF	.	TRBV11-2	few	TRBJ2-3
TGCGCCAGCGGGGGACAGGGCGTCGCTGAAGCTTTCTTT	CASGGQGVAEAFF	TRBD1	TRBV4-1	.	TRBJ1-1
TGTGCCAGTAGTCCCTATGCGGGGGAGAACACTGAAGCTTTCTTT	CASSPYAGENTEAFF	.	TRBV19	.	TRBJ1-1
TGTGCCAGCAGTTATGGGTCCTATAATTCACCCCTCCACTTT	CASSYGSYNSPLHF	.	TRBV27	few	TRBJ1-6
TGCGCCAGCAGCCTCCCTGAGACAGGGAGGGGAAACACTGAAGCTTTCTTT	CASSLPETGRGNTEAFF	TRBD1	TRBV4-1	few	TRBJ1-1
TGTGCCAGCAGTACGCGGTCGGGACTAGCCGACAATGAGCAGTTCTTC	CASSTRSGLADNEQFF	TRBD2	TRBV6-5	.	TRBJ2-1
TGTGCCAGCAGTTCCCCCGGACTAGAGGCGTTCTTC	CASSSPGLEAFF	TRBD2	TRBV6-5	.	TRBJ2-1
TGTGCCAGCAGTTTAGGTGTCCCGGGACTAGCACCCTACGAGCAGTACTTC	CASSLGVPGLAPYEQYF	TRBD2	TRBV12-3/TRBV12-4	few	TRBJ2-7
TGTGCCAGCAGTTTTTTCCCCCGGGACAGGGGGTCGCAGAGCTCTGGAAACACCATATATTTT	CASSFFPRDRGSQSSGNTIYF	TRBD1	TRBV11-2	many	TRBJ1-3
TGTGCCAGCAGGGCCAGGACTAGCGGGGGAGTTACCTCCTACAATGAGCAGTTCTTC	CASRARTSGGVTSYNEQFF	TRBD2	TRBV6-1	many	TRBJ2-1
TGCAGTGCTAGAGATCCAGAAGAGACCCAGTACTTC	CSARDPEETQYF	.	TRBV20-1	.	TRBJ2-5
TGTGCCAGTAGTATCCACTCAGGGCTTTACACTGAAGCTTTCTTT	CASSIHSGLYTEAFF	.	TRBV19	few	TRBJ1-1
TGTGCCAGCAGCTCCGGCCCCGTAATGAACACTGAAGCTTTCTTT	CASSSGPVMNTEAFF	.	TRBV5-3	.	TRBJ1-1
TGTGCCAGCAGCTTCGGAATGGGGGGGTATGAAAAACTGTTTTTT	CASSFGMGGYEKLFF	.	TRBV5-6	once	TRBJ1-4
TGTGCCAGCAGCACGGACAGACCGAACACCGGGGAGCTGTTTTTT	CASSTDRPNTGELFF	.	TRBV7-8	few	TRBJ2-2
TGTGCCAGCAGCTTAGACTCCAGAGCCCCAATTCGTCGCGGGGAGCTGTTTTTT	CASSLDSRAPIRRGELFF	.	TRBV7-9	few	TRBJ2-2
TGTGCCAGCAGTTCGAACAGGGGGCCTTACGAGCAGTACTTC	CASSSNRGPYEQYF	TRBD1	TRBV27	few	TRBJ2-7
TGTGCCAGCAGCTCGGAAGACGGGAACACTGAAGCTTTCTTT	CASSSEDGNTEAFF	.	TRBV7-6	.	TRBJ1-1
TGCGCCAGCAGCGGGGGACACCAAGAGACCCAGTACTTC	CASSGGHQETQYF	.	TRBV5-1	.	TRBJ2-5
TGCGCCAGCAGCCAAGGGGGTGGGGGCTTGGATCAGCCCCAGCATTTT	CASSQGGGGLDQPQHF	.	TRBV4-1	few	TRBJ1-5
TGTGCCAGCAGTTACTCTACGGGGCCGGGTCAGCCCCAGCATTTT	CASSYSTGPGQPQHF	.	TRBV6-6	few	TRBJ1-5
TGTGCCACCTCAGGCCTCTGGGAGAACACTGAAGCTTTCTTT	CATSGLWENTEAFF	.	TRBV6-2/TRBV6-3	few	TRBJ1-1
TGTGCCAGCAGCTTAGGAAGAGTGGAAGCTTTCTTT	CASSLGRVEAFF	.	TRBV7-9	few	TRBJ1-1
TGTGCCAGCCGACAGGGCCCCTCTGGGGCCAACGTCCTGACTTTC	CASRQGPSGANVLTF	TRBD1	TRBV12-3/TRBV12-4	few	TRBJ2-6
TGTGCCAGCAGCTTAAAGTTGGGGGCCAATGAGCAGTTCTTC	CASSLKLGANEQFF	.	TRBV11-1	.	TRBJ2-1
TGTGCCAGCCTGGGTCCGGGGGCAAGGAACACCGGGGAGCTGTTTTTT	CASLGPGARNTGELFF	.	TRBV2	few	TRBJ2-2